This passage covers 27 T cell receptor beta chains from one sample sequenced in a study of radiation and T cells in renal cell carcinoma. The assay was immunoSEQ multiplex PCR, and TCRdb's table has in-frame clones only and misses some. The repertoire has 13,000 or so clones, around 57% of them found once; the top ten carry 10% to 15%. Treatment defined: treatment-naive control, cytoreductive nephrectomy. The sample consisted of tumor tissue, taken from a patient whose treatment was nephrectomy without radiotherapy. These receptors all stem from a man aged 50 to 59 with renal cell carcinoma.

V and J are TRBV5-8 and TRBJ1-4; D call uncertain. The CDR3 runs 13 residues. The V end lost 5 bases, the J end lost 5 bases, and 10 bases lay between the germline ends. In germline, CDR1 is SGHTS, CDR2 YDEGEE. The CDR3 DNA sequence: TGTGCCAGCAGTTTGATTGGGAATGAAAAACTGTTTTTT. Amino acid sequence: CASSLIGNEKLFF.

Only a few counts were recorded for this clone. The chain uses TRBV2 and TRBJ2-7; 7 nucleotides agree with TRBD2. The CDR3 spans 12 residues. The trim removed 9 bases at V and 5 bases at J, leaving 7 bases unmatched. From germline, CDR1 is SNHLY and CDR2 FYNNEI. The CDR3 bases are TGTGCCAGGTCGACGGCGGGGGACGAGCAGTACTTC. It translates to CARSTAGDEQYF.

The gene calls are TRBV7-9 and TRBJ2-3, with 8 bases matching TRBD2. Germline trimming cut 5 bases from V and 0 bases from J; bases unmatched to any gene: 4. From germline, CDR1 is SEHNR and CDR2 FQNEAQ (reference sequence). This CDR3 is 15 amino acids long. The CDR3, as DNA: TGTGCCAGCAGCCAGAGCGGGGGAAGCACAGATACGCAGTATTTT. It codes for CASSQSGGSTDTQYF.

The chain uses TRBV6-4 and TRBJ2-3; 9 bases line up with TRBD2. The CDR3 has 15 residues. Germline lookup yields CDR1 MRHNA and CDR2 SNTAGT. V shed 0 bases, J shed 4 bases, and the junction held 2 bases outside the gene matches. DNA for the CDR3: TGTGCCAGCAGTGACTCGCGGGGGGGCCCAGATACGCAGTATTTT. It translates to CASSDSRGGPDTQYF.

Only a few counts were recorded for this clone. Written as DNA, the CDR3 is TGTGCCTGGAGCGGTGACAGAAATCAGCCCCAGCATTTT. Amino acid sequence: CAWSGDRNQPQHF. V is TRBV30 and J is TRBJ1-5, with D maybe TRBD1 (5 bases). V shed 3 bases and J shed 4 bases, with 10 bases lying between them. Germline V gene lookup returns CDR1 GTSNPN and CDR2 SVGIG (reference sequence). CDR3 length: 13 residues.

The chain carries TRBV4-1 and TRBJ2-2; weak D call: TRBD1 (6 bases). The CDR3 runs 16 residues. Trimming stripped 0 bases from V and 3 bases from J, with 11 bases between. CDR1 is MGHRA, CDR2 YSYEKL, per germline. The CDR3 region has the DNA TGCGCCAGCAGCCAAGATGGGCAGGGGTACACCGGGGAGCTGTTTTTT. This encodes CASSQDGQGYTGELFF.

J is TRBJ2-7 and V is TRBV19; 8 bases fit TRBD1. This CDR3 comprises 13 residues. Germline assignment: CDR1 LNHDA and CDR2 SQIVND (reference sequence). V dropped 6 bases and J dropped 10; count of bases not matched to a gene: 11. In DNA, the CDR3 is TGTGCCAGTAGGCAACCGACAGGGGAGACACAGTACTTC. It encodes CASRQPTGETQYF.

The rearrangement uses TRBV29-1 and TRBJ2-1; 7 nucleotides line up with TRBD2. Germline V gene data show CDR1 as SQVTM and CDR2 as ANQGSEA. The junction had 9 bases not matched to a gene; V was cut back by 7 bases and J by 0 bases. The CDR3 length is 15 residues. CDR3 region: CSALLGGSSYNEQFF. The CDR3 DNA reads as TGCAGCGCTCTTTTGGGGGGGAGCTCCTACAATGAGCAGTTCTTC.

J is TRBJ2-3 and V is TRBV29-1; D unresolved. Germline loops: CDR1 SQVTM, CDR2 ANQGSEA. CDR3 size: 14 residues. V gave up 5 bases and J gave up 0 bases, with 12 bases separating them. The CDR3 DNA reads TGCAGCGTTTCAACGATAGCTAGCACAGATACGCAGTATTTT. Protein sequence: CSVSTIASTDTQYF.

This clone was seen a single time. The J gene is TRBJ1-3, the V gene TRBV6-6; no firm D call. The V gene lost 6 bases and the J gene lost 1 base, with 4 bases spanning the gap. There are 12 residues in the CDR3. Looked up from germline, CDR1 is MNHNY and CDR2 is SVGAGI (reference sequence). CDR3 in DNA: TGTGCCAGCAGGGGGTCTGGAAACACCATATATTTT. Translated, it gives CASRGSGNTIYF.

V is TRBV5-1 and J is TRBJ2-3; D is possibly TRBD1 or TRBD2 (5 bases each). Germline values: CDR1 SGHRS, CDR2 YFSETQ. There are 15 residues in the CDR3. V gave up 1 base and J gave up 1 base, with 10 bases separating them. The CDR3, as DNA: TGCGCCAGCAGCTTGAGGGTGGGGGGCACAGATACGCAGTATTTT. Translation: CASSLRVGGTDTQYF.

The chain links TRBV7-2 to TRBJ1-4; TRBD1 might be the D (5 bases). Germline loops: CDR1 SGHTA, CDR2 FQGNSA. The CDR3 sequence is 13 residues long. The ends were cut back, 5 bases at V and 8 bases at J, with 12 bases in the middle. CDR3: CASSVGRGEKLFF. The CDR3 coding sequence is TGTGCCAGCAGCGTCGGGAGGGGAGAAAAACTGTTTTTT.

The CDR3 reads CASSRRDSGNTIYF. The CDR3, as DNA: TGTGCCAGCAGCAGGAGGGACTCTGGAAACACCATATATTTT. The rearrangement uses TRBV7-6 and TRBJ1-3, with D uncertain. The CDR3 loop spans 14 amino acids. Looked up from germline, CDR1 is SGHVS and CDR2 is FNYEAQ. V was clipped by 5 bases and J by 0 bases, with 8 bases between them.

As for this clone: This specimen includes other DNA sequences encoding the same CDR3. V gene TRBV5-1 combines with J gene TRBJ1-6; D gene uncertain. V shed 1 base and J shed 7 bases, with 6 bases lying between them. CDR1 is SGHRS, CDR2 YFSETQ, per germline. This CDR3 has 13 residues. DNA for the CDR3: TGCGCCAGCAGCTTGTACAAAAATTCACCCCTCCACTTT. Translation: CASSLYKNSPLHF.

The rearrangement joins TRBV7-9 to TRBJ2-7; D might be TRBD1 (5 bases). Germline assignment: CDR1 SEHNR and CDR2 FQNEAQ (reference sequence). V was shortened by 10 bases and J by 0 bases, with 10 bases between the two germline ends. The CDR3 sequence is 12 residues long. CDR3 DNA: TGTGCCACCAGACAGAACTCCTACGAGCAGTACTTC. This codes for CATRQNSYEQYF. Full variable domain (missing parts from reference TRBV7-9 and TRBJ2-7): DTGVSQNPRHKITKRGQNVTFRCDPISEHNRLYWYRQTLGQGPEFLTYFQNEAQLEKSRLLSDRFSAERPKGSFSTLEIQRTEQGDSAMYLCATRQNSYEQYFGPGTRLTVT.

This sequence joins TRBV27 and TRBJ2-1, with D unclear. The CDR3 is 15 residues long. Germline CDR1 reads MNHEY; CDR2 reads SMNVEV (reference sequence). Trimming pared 7 bases from V and 10 bases from J, leaving 23 bases between. The DNA of the CDR3 is TGTGCCAGCAAAGGCAGGCCTGAGTCCTTCCAGGAGCAGTTCTTC. Amino acids: CASKGRPESFQEQFF.

The genes are TRBV9 and TRBJ2-3; D is unresolved. This CDR3 has 13 amino acids. The V gene's germline CDR1 is SGDLS and CDR2 YYNGEE. Trimming left V 0 bases short and J 8 bases short, with 10 bases between. CDR3 residues: CASSVETWGTQYF. CDR3 coding DNA: TGTGCCAGCAGCGTAGAGACCTGGGGTACGCAGTATTTT.

A few counts support this clone. The chain recombines TRBV28 with TRBJ1-1; no clear D. Per the germline V gene, CDR1 is MDHEN and CDR2 is SYDVKM. Trimming pared 5 bases from V and 1 base from J, leaving 11 bases between. CDR3 length: 14 residues. CDR3 sequence reads: CASSPPVGNTEAFF. Here the CDR3 DNA reads TGTGCCAGCAGTCCCCCGGTGGGGAACACTGAAGCTTTCTTT.

This clone occurred once. The chain carries TRBV19 and TRBJ1-6; D might be TRBD1 (5 bases). Trimming cost V 0 bases and J 7 bases, with 13 bases left between them. The germline gives CDR1 LNHDA, CDR2 SQIVND (reference sequence). This CDR3 comprises 16 residues. The CDR3: CASSIDLPQANSPLHF. CDR3 nucleotide sequence: TGTGCCAGTAGTATAGATCTTCCACAGGCAAATTCACCCCTCCACTTT.

CDR3 in DNA: TGTGCCAGCAGTTATCTCGGGACACCAAACACTGAAGCTTTCTTT. Translated: CASSYLGTPNTEAFF. The J gene is TRBJ1-1, the V gene TRBV6-6; D possibly corresponds to TRBD1 (6 bases). Germline assignment: CDR1 MNHNY and CDR2 SVGAGI (reference sequence). Trimming shortened V by 3 bases and J by 2 bases, and 13 bases separated the two germline ends. There are 15 residues in the CDR3.

The chain has TRBV11-2 and TRBJ2-1; the D gene is possibly TRBD2 (6 bases). Germline values: CDR1 SGHAT, CDR2 FQNNGV. This CDR3 is 15 amino acids long. The ends were cut back, 3 bases at V and 4 bases at J, with 13 bases in the middle. The CDR3 loop is CASSFLASRYNEQFF. As DNA, the CDR3 is TGTGCCAGCAGCTTTCTAGCGTCCCGATACAATGAGCAGTTCTTC.

This clone was seen a handful of times. The CDR3 DNA is TGTGCCAGCAGTGCTTACAGGGGGGTCGAGCAGCCCCAGCATTTT. This sequence encodes CASSAYRGVEQPQHF. V is TRBV2 and J is TRBJ1-5; TRBD1 matches at 8 bases. There are 15 residues in the CDR3. The J segment lost 7 bases and the V segment lost 4 bases, leaving 9 bases of the junction unmatched. Germline loops: CDR1 SNHLY, CDR2 FYNNEI.

The V call is TRBV7-2, the J call TRBJ1-1; D might be TRBD1 (6 bases). The CDR3 sequence is 14 residues long. Germline CDR1 reads SGHTA; CDR2 reads FQGNSA. Deletions cut 5 bases from V and 8 bases from J, with 18 bases between. This chain's CDR3 is CASSRGGLDLEAFF. CDR3 nucleotides: TGTGCCAGCAGCCGCGGGGGGCTGGACCTGGAAGCTTTCTTT. The complete variable domain, with remaining parts taken from reference TRBV7-2 and TRBJ1-1, reads GAGVSQSPSNKVTEKGKDVELRCDPISGHTALYWYRQSLGQGLEFLIYFQGNSAPDKSGLPSDRFSAERTGGSVSTLTIQRTQQEDSAVYLCASSRGGLDLEAFFGQGTRLTVV.

V usage is TRBV9 and J usage is TRBJ1-3; no clear D gene. CDR3 length: 14 amino acids. V dropped 0 bases and J dropped 4 bases, with 8 bases sitting between them. Germline CDR1 reads SGDLS; CDR2 reads YYNGEE. The CDR3 DNA follows: TGTGCCAGCAGCGTAGACATCCTGGGAAACACCATATATTTT. It is translated as CASSVDILGNTIYF.

The chain combines TRBV7-2 with TRBJ2-1, with TRBD2 matching over 8 bases. In germline, CDR1 is SGHTA, CDR2 FQGNSA. The CDR3 is 15 amino acids. Trimming took 7 bases from V and 9 from J; bases not matched to a gene: 14. The CDR3 reads CASKQPAGESREQFF. CDR3 coding DNA: TGTGCCAGCAAACAACCAGCGGGGGAGTCGCGTGAGCAGTTCTTC.

V is TRBV6-1 and J is TRBJ1-1, with D tentatively TRBD1 (6 bases). Trimming stripped 8 bases from V and 8 bases from J, with 12 bases between. In germline, CDR1 is MNHNS, CDR2 SASEGT. The CDR3 contains 11 residues. The CDR3 DNA follows: TGTGCCAGCGGGGGCCAGACCGAAGCTTTCTTT. This sequence encodes CASGGQTEAFF.

The J gene is TRBJ1-4, the V gene TRBV5-6, with D tentatively TRBD1 (6 bases). The CDR3 has 15 residues. CDR1 SGHDT and CDR2 YYEEEE come from the germline V gene. V was trimmed by 2 bases and J by 6 bases, leaving 14 bases between them. CDR3 region: CASSFPGADDEKLFF. In DNA form, the CDR3 reads TGTGCCAGCAGCTTTCCGGGGGCTGACGATGAAAAACTGTTTTTT.